The rows below give T cell receptor beta chains drawn from one sample of a study of Graves' ophthalmopathy and Graves' hyperthyroidism. MiXCR was run by TCRdb on the multiplex PCR reads, yielding one entry per CDR3 protein. The profile shows hundreds of thousands of distinct CDR3 sequences, 35% to 45% of them singletons. The source material was peripheral blood. The receptors here all came from an adult man with Graves' ophthalmopathy. Both conserved end residues are part of each CDR3. The D gene is left open where the match is weak. Only part of the rows carry a size: once, few, many, or a class if the clone is expanded.

j_call: TRBJ1-1; clone_size: once; cdr3_length: 14; d_call: NA; v_call: TRBV10-2; cdr3_nt: TGCGCCAGCATTACTTCGGGCACAGGGAATGGGGCTTTCTTT; cdr3_aa: CASITSGTGNGAFF
j_call: TRBJ1-6; clone_size: NA; cdr3_length: 15; d_call: NA; v_call: TRBV30; cdr3_nt: TGTGCCTGGAGTGCAGGGGAGGGGGGGCCTGGGGACCTCCACTTT; cdr3_aa: CAWSAGEGGPGDLHF
j_call: TRBJ2-1; clone_size: NA; cdr3_length: 16; d_call: TRBD2; v_call: TRBV9; cdr3_nt: TGTGCCAGCAGCGTGGGCCGGCGGGGGGGCCATGATGAGCAGTTCTTC; cdr3_aa: CASSVGRRGGHDEQFF
j_call: TRBJ1-1; clone_size: many; cdr3_length: 14; d_call: NA; v_call: TRBV12-3/TRBV12-4; cdr3_nt: TGTGCCAGCACCCTGACAGCGGGGGGGGCTGAAGCTTTCTTT; cdr3_aa: CASTLTAGGAEAFF
j_call: TRBJ2-7; clone_size: NA; cdr3_length: 12; d_call: NA; v_call: TRBV29-1; cdr3_nt: TGCAGCGTTCACTACACCGTATACGAGCAGTACTTC; cdr3_aa: CSVHYTVYEQYF
j_call: TRBJ1-2; clone_size: NA; cdr3_length: 15; d_call: TRBD1; v_call: TRBV6-5; cdr3_nt: TGTGCCAGCAGGGGCCAGGGGGGGACTAACTATGGCTACACCTTC; cdr3_aa: CASRGQGGTNYGYTF
j_call: TRBJ1-2; clone_size: few; cdr3_length: 14; d_call: NA; v_call: TRBV30; cdr3_nt: TGTGCCTGGAGTCCCGGGGACCGGGCTGTAGATTGGACCTTC; cdr3_aa: CAWSPGDRAVDWTF
j_call: TRBJ1-2; clone_size: many; cdr3_length: 15; d_call: NA; v_call: TRBV15; cdr3_nt: TGTGCCACCAGCAGAGGGGTACAGCTTGACTATGGCTACACCTTC; cdr3_aa: CATSRGVQLDYGYTF
j_call: TRBJ2-5; clone_size: NA; cdr3_length: 18; d_call: TRBD2; v_call: TRBV20-1; cdr3_nt: TGCAGTGCTAGCGGACGTAGGCTAGCGGGAGGGCGCACAGAGACCCAGTACTTC; cdr3_aa: CSASGRRLAGGRTETQYF
j_call: TRBJ2-2; clone_size: few; cdr3_length: 14; d_call: NA; v_call: TRBV12-3/TRBV12-4; cdr3_nt: TGTGCCAGCAGTTTAGGACAGCCCACCGGGGAGCTGTTTTTT; cdr3_aa: CASSLGQPTGELFF
j_call: TRBJ1-4; clone_size: many; cdr3_length: 15; d_call: NA; v_call: TRBV19; cdr3_nt: TGTGCCAGTAGTATTGTTGGACAGCCTAATGAAAAACTGTTTTTT; cdr3_aa: CASSIVGQPNEKLFF
j_call: TRBJ1-6; clone_size: NA; cdr3_length: 16; d_call: TRBD1; v_call: TRBV7-9; cdr3_nt: TGTGCCAGCAGCGGAGTGGGGACAGGGGATTCTTCACCCCTCCACTTT; cdr3_aa: CASSGVGTGDSSPLHF
j_call: TRBJ2-2; clone_size: many; cdr3_length: 13; d_call: NA; v_call: TRBV7-8; cdr3_nt: TGTGCCAGCAGCTTAGCGCTTTCCGGGGAGCTGTTTTTT; cdr3_aa: CASSLALSGELFF
j_call: TRBJ2-7; clone_size: many; cdr3_length: 16; d_call: NA; v_call: TRBV7-9; cdr3_nt: TGTGCCAGCAGCTTCTGGGGGACGACTGTCTCCTACGAGCAGTACTTC; cdr3_aa: CASSFWGTTVSYEQYF
j_call: TRBJ2-7; clone_size: NA; cdr3_length: 12; d_call: TRBD1; v_call: TRBV10-3; cdr3_nt: TGTGCCGCCGGACAGGCCTCCTACGAGCAGTACTTC; cdr3_aa: CAAGQASYEQYF
j_call: TRBJ1-5; clone_size: many; cdr3_length: 16; d_call: TRBD1; v_call: TRBV20-1; cdr3_nt: TGCAGTGCTAGACCAACCGGGACAGGGGGGGGTCAGCCCCAGCATTTT; cdr3_aa: CSARPTGTGGGQPQHF
j_call: TRBJ2-7; clone_size: NA; cdr3_length: 16; d_call: NA; v_call: TRBV11-2; cdr3_nt: TGTGCCAGCAGCCAAGAGTCCGGGGCCCCCTATGGCGAGCAGTACTTC; cdr3_aa: CASSQESGAPYGEQYF
j_call: TRBJ2-1; clone_size: NA; cdr3_length: 14; d_call: TRBD2; v_call: TRBV25-1; cdr3_nt: TGTGCCAGCAGTGGAGGGCTAGCGGGGGCAAAGCAGTTCTTC; cdr3_aa: CASSGGLAGAKQFF
j_call: TRBJ2-2; clone_size: NA; cdr3_length: 13; d_call: TRBD2; v_call: TRBV19; cdr3_nt: TGTGCCAGTTCCAGCGGGGCGGCCGGGGAGCTGTTTTTT; cdr3_aa: CASSSGAAGELFF
j_call: TRBJ1-2; clone_size: many; cdr3_length: 15; d_call: TRBD1; v_call: TRBV7-6; cdr3_nt: TGTGCCAGCAGCCTCGGGACAGGGGTTTCCTATGGCTACACCTTC; cdr3_aa: CASSLGTGVSYGYTF